The 18 T cell receptor beta chains listed next were all sequenced from one sample in a study of blood T cell repertoires in COVID-19. Assay used: immunoSEQ multiplex PCR; TCRdb lists only in-frame clones, some missing. The sample has 200,000 or so clones, 80% to 85% seen once. Sequencing was carried out using peripheral blood. The receptors originated from a woman aged 25 to 39 who had recovered from COVID-19.

The chain couples TRBV2 to TRBJ1-4; a possible D gene is TRBD1 (5 bases). V lost 2 bases and J 4 bases, leaving 8 bases between the germline ends. This CDR3 contains 14 residues. CDR1 is SNHLY, CDR2 FYNNEI, per germline. The DNA of the CDR3 is TGTGCCAGCAGTGAACAGGGAAATAATGAAAAACTGTTTTTT. It translates to CASSEQGNNEKLFF.

V gene TRBV5-6 combines with J gene TRBJ2-1, with TRBD1 identical over 7 bases. The CDR3 is 15 residues long. Germline trimming cut 4 bases from V and 11 bases from J; bases unmatched to any gene: 15. The V gene's germline CDR1 is SGHDT and CDR2 YYEEEE. The CDR3: CASSIGQVALSKQFF. The DNA of the CDR3 is TGTGCCAGCAGCATAGGACAGGTCGCCTTAAGCAAGCAGTTCTTC.

The chain carries TRBV18 and TRBJ2-5; possible D gene TRBD1, 7 bases. CDR1 and CDR2 (germline): KGHSH, LQKENI. The V end was cut by 3 bases, the J end by 6 bases, with 17 bases between. The CDR3 contains 15 residues. CDR3 protein: CASSPLQGGSQTQYF. The CDR3 DNA reads TGTGCCAGCTCACCTTTGCAGGGGGGTTCGCAGACCCAGTACTTC.

The V gene is TRBV27, the J gene TRBJ1-1; TRBD1 might be the D (6 bases). The CDR3 contains 15 residues. Germline assignment: CDR1 MNHEY and CDR2 SMNVEV (reference sequence). The V gene lost 4 bases and the J gene lost 4 bases, with 16 bases spanning the gap. The chain's CDR3 is CASSSGQKGSTEAFF. CDR3 bases: TGTGCCAGCAGTTCCGGACAGAAGGGGAGCACTGAAGCTTTCTTT.

The chain has TRBV7-6 and TRBJ2-2, with a tentative D call TRBD1 (5 bases). This CDR3 has 12 residues. Trimming shortened V by 10 bases and J by 3 bases, and 9 bases separated the two germline ends. Germline values: CDR1 SGHVS, CDR2 FNYEAQ. The CDR3 is CATQGYTGELFF. The CDR3 bases are TGTGCCACCCAGGGCTACACCGGGGAGCTGTTTTTT.

The chain employs TRBV7-9 and TRBJ2-1; 7 nucleotides agree with TRBD1. Trimming at V came to 5 bases and at J to 9 bases, leaving 10 bases not matched to a gene. Germline CDR1 and CDR2: SEHNR and FQNEAQ (reference sequence). This CDR3 is built from 14 residues. DNA of the CDR3: TGTGCCAGCAGCGGGGGTACAGGGGCCGGTGAGCAGTTCTTC. Translation gives CASSGGTGAGEQFF.

J is TRBJ2-7 and V is TRBV6-4; 11 bases are a match to TRBD2. V trimming: 4 bases; J trimming: 6 bases; junction bases outside the gene matches: 8. The CDR3 extends over 15 amino acids. Germline V gene sequence: CDR1 MRHNA, CDR2 SNTAGT. The DNA for the CDR3 is TGTGCCAGCAGTGCACTAGCGGGAGCTCCCGGCGAGCAGTACTTC. This translates into CASSALAGAPGEQYF.

The chain has TRBV21-1 and TRBJ2-3; the table's D call, TRBD1, was not checked against the DNA. TRBV21-1 is noted as a pseudogene. The CDR3 totals 16 residues. DNA for the CDR3: TGTGCCAGCAGCAAAGGTTTATACAGAAGCACAGATACGCAGTATTTT. Protein product: CASSKGLYRSTDTQYF.

The chain employs TRBV25-1 and TRBJ1-4; tentative D call: TRBD1 (5 bases). The CDR3 consists of 16 residues. The V end was cut by 4 bases, the J end by 6 bases, with 18 bases between. Germline lookup yields CDR1 MGHDK and CDR2 SYGVNS. CDR3 bases: TGTGCCAGCAGTGGACGTGATCAGGGATATTATGAAAAACTGTTTTTT. Amino acid sequence: CASSGRDQGYYEKLFF.

The rearrangement uses TRBV27 and TRBJ2-7, with D tentatively TRBD2 (7 bases). Per the germline V gene, CDR1 is MNHEY and CDR2 is SMNVEV (reference sequence). Trimming stripped 5 bases from V and 5 bases from J, with 16 bases between. CDR3 length: 14 amino acids. The CDR3: CASSLVKGGDEQYF. CDR3 in DNA: TGTGCCAGCAGTCTTGTCAAGGGGGGGGACGAGCAGTACTTC.

The chain joins TRBV7-3 to TRBJ2-3, with 7 bases identical to TRBD2. Trimming at V came to 6 bases and at J to 4 bases, leaving 4 bases not matched to a gene. The CDR3 is 13 amino acids. The germline V gene encodes CDR1 SGHTA and CDR2 FQGTGA. In DNA form, the CDR3 reads TGTGCCAGCAGGCCCGCGGGAGCAGATACGCAGTATTTT. Amino acids: CASRPAGADTQYF.

This clone occurred many times. V and J are TRBV5-5 and TRBJ1-4; the match to TRBD1 covers 7 bases. The J segment lost 5 bases and the V segment lost 2 bases, leaving 3 bases of the junction unmatched. Per the germline V gene, CDR1 is SGHKS and CDR2 is YYEKEE (reference sequence). This CDR3 spans 14 amino acids. In nucleotides, the CDR3 is TGTGCCAGCAGCTTCCAGGGGGTGAATGAAAAACTGTTTTTT. This codes for CASSFQGVNEKLFF.

The chain uses TRBV6-5 and TRBJ1-2, with 7 bases matching TRBD1. In germline, CDR1 is MNHEY, CDR2 SVGAGI. Trimming cost V 4 bases and J 4 bases; bases outside gene matches: 9. The CDR3 is 15 amino acids. As DNA, the CDR3 is TGTGCCAGCAGTTTCCGGGACAGACCAATCTATGGCTACACCTTC. Encoded protein: CASSFRDRPIYGYTF.

The J gene is TRBJ2-2, the V gene TRBV7-9; 13 bases line up with TRBD2. Germline CDR1 is SEHNR and CDR2 is FQNEAQ (reference sequence). The CDR3 covers 18 residues. V dropped 5 bases and J dropped 6; count of bases not matched to a gene: 12. CDR3 bases: TGTGCCAGCAGCCCAACGGGACTAGCGGGATATAATTCCGGGGAGCTGTTTTTT. Its protein product is CASSPTGLAGYNSGELFF.

The chain has TRBV6-5 and TRBJ1-1; D is perhaps TRBD1 (5 bases). The CDR3 sequence is 12 residues long. Germline V gene sequence: CDR1 MNHEY, CDR2 SVGAGI. Trimming took 7 bases from V and 2 from J, leaving 8 bases between them. The chain's CDR3 is CASKQANTEAFF. The DNA for the CDR3 is TGTGCCAGCAAACAGGCCAACACTGAAGCTTTCTTT.

To note about this clone: Other nucleotide sequences in the sample specify the same CDR3. The gene calls are TRBV2 and TRBJ2-3; 8 bases are a match to TRBD1. V shed 6 bases and J 4 bases; nucleotides not matched to a gene: 0. The CDR3 has 12 residues. Per germline, CDR1 SNHLY and CDR2 FYNNEI. The CDR3 loop is CASRQGADTQYF. For the CDR3, the DNA is TGTGCCAGCAGACAGGGGGCAGATACGCAGTATTTT. The whole variable domain, remainder taken from reference TRBV2 and TRBJ2-3, is EPEVTQTPSHQVTQMGQEVILRCVPISNHLYFYWYRQILGQKVEFLVSFYNNEISEKSEIFDDQFSVERPDGSNFTLKIRSTKLEDSAMYFCASRQGADTQYFGPGTRLTVL.

The CDR3 DNA reads as TGTGCCACCAGTGATTTGCCCTCAAAGGGCAGGGAGGTCACCGGGGAGCTGTTTTTT. The encoded protein is CATSDLPSKGREVTGELFF. The J gene is TRBJ2-2, the V gene TRBV24-1; the D gene is possibly TRBD2 (6 bases). This CDR3 is built from 19 residues. The germline V gene has CDR1 KGHDR and CDR2 SFDVKD. V shed 0 bases and J shed 4 bases, with 20 bases lying between them.

This clone was seen only a few times. The chain recombines TRBV4-1 with TRBJ1-5; 7 positions agree with TRBD1. With 3 bases clipped from V and 0 bases from J, the junction kept 8 bases outside the gene matches. The CDR3 sequence is 17 residues long. Germline values: CDR1 MGHRA, CDR2 YSYEKL. CDR3 bases: TGCGCCAGCAGCCAGACAGGGCCCCCTCTTAGCAATCAGCCCCAGCATTTT. This encodes CASSQTGPPLSNQPQHF.